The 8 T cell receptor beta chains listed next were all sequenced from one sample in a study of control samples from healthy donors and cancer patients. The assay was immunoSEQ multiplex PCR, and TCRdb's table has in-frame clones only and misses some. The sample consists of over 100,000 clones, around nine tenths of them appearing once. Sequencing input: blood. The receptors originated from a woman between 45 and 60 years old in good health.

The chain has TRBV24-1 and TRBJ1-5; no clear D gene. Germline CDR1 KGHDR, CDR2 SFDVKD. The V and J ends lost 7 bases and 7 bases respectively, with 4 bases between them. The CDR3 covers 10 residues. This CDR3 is CATRPQPQHF. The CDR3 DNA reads TGTGCCACCAGACCCCAGCCCCAGCATTTT.

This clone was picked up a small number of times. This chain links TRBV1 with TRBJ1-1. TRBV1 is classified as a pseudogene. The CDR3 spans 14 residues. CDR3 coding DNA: TGCACCAGCAGACATTCTTGGGAGAGGACTGAAGCTTTCTTT. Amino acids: CTSRHSWERTEAFF.

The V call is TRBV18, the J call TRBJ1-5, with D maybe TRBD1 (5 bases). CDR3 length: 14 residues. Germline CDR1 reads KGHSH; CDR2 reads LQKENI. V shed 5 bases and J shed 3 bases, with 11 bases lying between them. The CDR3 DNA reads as TGTGCCAGCTCAGAGGGACCGAACAATCAGCCCCAGCATTTT. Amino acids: CASSEGPNNQPQHF. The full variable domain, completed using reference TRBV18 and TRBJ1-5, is NAGVMQNPRHLVRRRGQEARLRCSPMKGHSHVYWYRQLPEEGLKFMVYLQKENIIDESGMPKERFSAEFPKEGPSILRIQQVVRGDSAAYFCASSEGPNNQPQHFGDGTRLSIL.

The chain's CDR3 is CASSQGWRGGATYNEQFF. DNA for the CDR3: TGTGCCAGCAGCCAGGGGTGGCGCGGGGGCGCCACCTACAATGAGCAGTTCTTC. The chain links TRBV3-1 (or the pseudogene TRBV3-2) to TRBJ2-1, with a possible D match to TRBD2 (7 bases). V lost 3 bases and J lost 2, with 20 bases in between. Germline CDR1 is LGHDT and CDR2 is YNNKEL (reference sequence). The CDR3 sequence is 18 residues long.

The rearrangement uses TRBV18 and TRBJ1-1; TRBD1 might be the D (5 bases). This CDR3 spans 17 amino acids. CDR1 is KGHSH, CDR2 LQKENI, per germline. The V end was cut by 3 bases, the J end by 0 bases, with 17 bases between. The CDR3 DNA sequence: TGTGCCAGCTCACCCCGGGCTGAGGGAGGGGTGAACACTGAAGCTTTCTTT. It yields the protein CASSPRAEGGVNTEAFF.

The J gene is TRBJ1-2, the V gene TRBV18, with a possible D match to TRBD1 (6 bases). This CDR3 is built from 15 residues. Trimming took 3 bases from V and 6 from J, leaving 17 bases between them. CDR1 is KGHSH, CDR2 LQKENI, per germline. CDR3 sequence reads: CASSPLPEGGNGYTF. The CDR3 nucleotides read TGTGCCAGCTCACCCCTACCGGAGGGGGGAAATGGCTACACCTTC. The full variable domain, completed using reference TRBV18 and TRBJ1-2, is NAGVMQNPRHLVRRRGQEARLRCSPMKGHSHVYWYRQLPEEGLKFMVYLQKENIIDESGMPKERFSAEFPKEGPSILRIQQVVRGDSAAYFCASSPLPEGGNGYTFGSGTRLTVV.

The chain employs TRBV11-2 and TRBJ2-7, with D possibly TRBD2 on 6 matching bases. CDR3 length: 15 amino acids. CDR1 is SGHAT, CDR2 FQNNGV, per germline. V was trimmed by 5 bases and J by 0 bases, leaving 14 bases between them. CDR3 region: CASSRPAGSSYEQYF. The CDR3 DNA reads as TGTGCCAGCAGCCGCCCCGCGGGGAGCTCCTACGAGCAGTACTTC.

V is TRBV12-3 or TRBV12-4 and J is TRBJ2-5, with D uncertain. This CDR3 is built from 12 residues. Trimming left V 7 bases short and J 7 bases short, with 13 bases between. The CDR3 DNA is TGTGCCAGCAACCAAGGTGTAGGGACCCAGTACTTC. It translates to CASNQGVGTQYF.